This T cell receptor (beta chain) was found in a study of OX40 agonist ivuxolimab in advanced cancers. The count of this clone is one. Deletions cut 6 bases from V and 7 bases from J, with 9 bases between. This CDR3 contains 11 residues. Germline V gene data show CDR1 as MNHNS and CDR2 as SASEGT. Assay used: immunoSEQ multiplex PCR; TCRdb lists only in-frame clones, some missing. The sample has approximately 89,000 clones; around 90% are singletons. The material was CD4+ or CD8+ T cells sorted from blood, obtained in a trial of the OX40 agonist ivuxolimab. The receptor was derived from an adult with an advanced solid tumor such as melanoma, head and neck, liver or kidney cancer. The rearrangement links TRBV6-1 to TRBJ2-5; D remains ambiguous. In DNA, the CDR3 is TGTGCCAGCAGGACTTTGGGGACCCAGTACTTC. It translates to CASRTLGTQYF.